The 9 T cell receptor beta chains presented below share a single source sample, sequenced in a study of early T cells in non-severe SARS-CoV-2 infection. TCRdb re-derived calls from the 5' RACE reads in MiXCR, one entry per CDR3 protein. Of tens of thousands of distinct CDR3 sequences in the sample, roughly 12% were seen once. The sequencing sample was made of whole blood. The origin of the receptors is an adult who was a healthcare worker with PCR-confirmed SARS-CoV-2 infection or an uninfected control (not recorded which).

The chain has TRBV10-3 and TRBJ2-7; D is unclear. The CDR3 length is 11 residues. Germline V gene data show CDR1 as ENHRY and CDR2 as SYGVKD. V was clipped by 4 bases and J by 0 bases, with 1 base between them. CDR3 region: CAISASYEQYF. CDR3 coding DNA: TGTGCCATCAGTGCCTCCTACGAGCAGTACTTC.

This chain uses TRBV7-2 with TRBJ2-5, with D perhaps matching TRBD2 (5 bases). With 5 bases removed from V and 7 bases from J, the gap between germline ends came to 17 bases. The CDR3 length is 14 residues. CDR1 and CDR2 from the germline V gene are SGHTA and FQGNSA. CDR3 in DNA: TGTGCCAGCAGCCAGGTTACCTTGAGCGGGACCCAGTACTTC. Protein product: CASSQVTLSGTQYF.

This clonotype has ten or more counts. CDR3 sequence (DNA): TGTGCCAGCAGTTTTTTTGGCGGCGATACGCAGTATTTT. It specifies CASSFFGGDTQYF. The chain couples TRBV12-3 or TRBV12-4 to TRBJ2-3; D is undetermined. The CDR3 is 13 amino acids. Trimming pared 3 bases from V and 6 bases from J, leaving 10 bases between.

This clonotype was observed many times. The chain employs TRBV12-3 or TRBV12-4 and TRBJ2-3; D perhaps matches TRBD1 (5 bases). Trimming left V 6 bases short and J 2 bases short, with 9 bases between. The CDR3 has 13 amino acids. CDR3 residues: CASRGRHTDTQYF. CDR3 nucleotides: TGTGCCAGCAGGGGGCGCCACACAGATACGCAGTATTTT.

The chain joins TRBV3-1 to TRBJ2-2; D may be TRBD1 or TRBD2 (5 bases each). The CDR3 spans 16 residues. With 3 bases removed from V and 1 base from J, the gap between germline ends came to 12 bases. In germline, CDR1 is LGHDT, CDR2 YNNKEL (reference sequence). CDR3 sequence (DNA): TGTGCCAGCAGCCAGCAGGGACCGATGAACACCGGGGAGCTGTTTTTT. Translated: CASSQQGPMNTGELFF.

Note on this clonotype: The junction departs from germline at one end; a sequencing error may be responsible. The gene calls are TRBV6-2 or TRBV6-3 and TRBJ1-4; D is unclear. The CDR3 contains 15 residues. The germline V gene has CDR1 MNHEY and CDR2 SVGEGT. In nucleotides, the CDR3 is TGTGCCAGCAGCAAGGGCGCACAAACCTACGAAAAACTGTATTTT. Translated, it gives CASSKGAQTYEKLYF.

This clonotype was found many times. The rearrangement links TRBV12-3 or TRBV12-4 to TRBJ1-5, with D hard to call. The CDR3 spans 15 residues. V lost 1 base, J lost 6 bases, and 13 bases lay in between. The CDR3 spells CASSLVPGGGQPQHF. The CDR3 bases are TGTGCCAGCAGTTTAGTTCCGGGCGGTGGTCAGCCCCAGCATTTT.

This clonotype was seen a few times. This chain links TRBV27 with TRBJ2-3; 10 bases are a match to TRBD2. Trimming removed 0 bases from V and 9 bases from J; junction bases left unmatched: 6. CDR1 is MNHEY and CDR2 is SMNVEV in the germline V gene (reference sequence). The CDR3 has 15 residues. DNA for the CDR3: TGTGCCAGCAGTTTATCGGCAGCGGGGGGGCTCACGCAGTATTTT. It specifies CASSLSAAGGLTQYF.

This sequence joins TRBV12-5 and TRBJ2-4, with no clear D. CDR1 and CDR2 from the germline V gene are LGHNT and FRNRAP. V gave up 0 bases and J gave up 0 bases, with 12 bases separating them. The CDR3 runs to 17 residues. The DNA for the CDR3 is TGTGCTAGTGGTTTGGTATTACGGCCACTAGCCAAAAACATTCAGTACTTC. This gives the protein CASGLVLRPLAKNIQYF. The full variable domain, in which reference TRBV12-5 and TRBJ2-4 provide the parts outside the CDR3, is DARVTQTPRHKVTEMGQEVTMRCQPILGHNTVFWYRQTMMQGLELLAYFRNRAPLDDSGMPKDRFSAEMPDATLATLKIQPSEPRDSAVYFCASGLVLRPLAKNIQYFGAGTRLSVL.